A selection of T cell receptor beta chains follows, all from one sample in a study of T cells of healthy individuals. Each CDR3 protein is one row after TCRdb ran MiXCR on the 5' RACE reads. The sample consists of around 79,000 distinct CDR3 sequences, about 4.8% of them appearing once. These receptors were taken from a female donor in good health. CDR3s include the opening cysteine and the closing phenylalanine or tryptophan. The order of the fields is D gene, J gene, V gene, clone size, CDR3 protein. D genes are given only for firm matches. The size of a clone is reported for some rows only, either as once, few or many, or as a class for expanded clones.

>-|TRBJ2-1|TRBV12-3/TRBV12-4|many
CASSFEGDNEQFF
>-|TRBJ2-1|TRBV11-2|many
CATRGPNEQFF
>-|TRBJ2-7|TRBV6-1|-
CASSFPDVIGGDTYEQYF
>-|TRBJ1-4|TRBV11-2|few
CASSPVTGGFAPGKLFF
>TRBD1|TRBJ2-5|TRBV28|-
CASSLGWTGAQETQYF
>-|TRBJ2-1|TRBV29-1|many
CSVEDLRLAPNEQFF
>-|TRBJ2-7|TRBV18|many
CASSLLGGFRTYEQYF
>-|TRBJ2-1|TRBV7-6|-
CASSLRGLEQFF
>-|TRBJ2-6|TRBV19|many
CASSPDPGANVLTF
>TRBD1|TRBJ1-5|TRBV3-1|many
CASSQGTGGNQPQHF
>-|TRBJ2-3|TRBV28|-
CASSLTGVTDTQYF
>-|TRBJ1-4|TRBV12-3/TRBV12-4|-
CASSLASTNEKLFF
>-|TRBJ1-1|TRBV27|-
CASSTVVGTEAFF
>TRBD1|TRBJ2-5|TRBV5-1|-
CASSPSQGAGETQYF
>-|TRBJ1-5|TRBV12-3/TRBV12-4|few
CASSLVGSMGNQPQHF
>-|TRBJ1-5|TRBV10-3|few
CAISRGTNQPQHF
>-|TRBJ2-3|TRBV29-1|many
CSVDSRGLAKTDTQYF
>-|TRBJ1-2|TRBV10-3|few
CAISESVGEPYGYTF
>-|TRBJ2-5|TRBV19|-
CASSKWEKYQETQYF
>TRBD1|TRBJ1-2|TRBV20-1|few
CSARRGDRGDGGYTF
>-|TRBJ1-4|TRBV4-2|few
CASSRGSTNEKLFF
>-|TRBJ2-6|TRBV3-1|few
CASSQTGLVAGANVLTF
>-|TRBJ1-2|TRBV5-6|many
CASSQRSDYGYTF
>TRBD2|TRBJ2-1|TRBV10-3|many
CAISGGGRSNEQFF
>-|TRBJ1-3|TRBV28|many
CASSLGDPRDGNTIYF
>-|TRBJ1-4|TRBV5-4|-
CASLDGGGEKLFF
>-|TRBJ2-7|TRBV6-2/TRBV6-3|many
CASSLRRSPNYEQYF
>TRBD1|TRBJ1-2|TRBV9|few
CASSGDRGRLPNYGYTF
>-|TRBJ2-3|TRBV4-1|-
CASSKGVGTQKADTQYF
>-|TRBJ1-5|TRBV4-1|-
CASSQAGGRGPGSNQPQHF
>-|TRBJ1-6|TRBV7-2|few
CASSLYGGGSPLHF
>TRBD2|TRBJ2-2|TRBV28|-
CASGGRNTGELFF
>-|TRBJ1-2|TRBV6-2/TRBV6-3|many
CASRLQGLGGYTF
>-|TRBJ2-1|TRBV19|many
CASSIDLTEDEQFF
>-|TRBJ1-1|TRBV7-3|many
CASSLDRMNTEAFF
>-|TRBJ1-1|TRBV18|few
CASSPPVSPFAEAFF
>TRBD2|TRBJ2-7|TRBV7-2|many
CASSLMQGGNEQYF
>-|TRBJ2-1|TRBV5-1|many
CASRDPGAGHLYNEQFF
>-|TRBJ2-2|TRBV12-3/TRBV12-4|many
CASSLVGAANTGELFF
>-|TRBJ1-1|TRBV14|few
CASSLRGTNTEAFF
>-|TRBJ2-3|TRBV28|many
CASSSGGSTDTQYF
>-|TRBJ2-7|TRBV28|many
CASKLDRTVSYEQYF
>-|TRBJ2-7|TRBV7-2|few
CASSSPKSPYEQYF
>-|TRBJ2-3|TRBV7-8|once
CASSDGLTTATQYF
>-|TRBJ2-2|TRBV7-9|-
CASSPPPSGELFF
>-|TRBJ2-4|TRBV20-1|few
CSAYYGIQYF